The rows below give T cell receptor beta chains drawn from one sample of a study of response to subunit inactivated influenza vaccine. Each CDR3 protein gets one entry after TCRdb re-called the RT-PCR reads with MiXCR. The repertoire holds about 530,000 distinct CDR3 sequences, with 10% to 15% as singletons. The sample here was PBMCs from blood, taken on the day of vaccination. The receptors shown here come from a man aged 50-60 years who received an inactivated influenza vaccine. Both conserved end residues are part of each CDR3. A D gene is named only where the DNA matches it firmly. Clone size appears in some rows only: once, few, many, or a class for an expanded clone.

clone size	D gene	V gene	J gene	CDR3 DNA	CDR3 protein
many	.	TRBV9	TRBJ2-2	TGTGCCAGCAGCGTACAGGGTGGCGGCACCGGGGAGCTGTTTTTT	CASSVQGGGTGELFF
.	.	TRBV20-1	TRBJ1-6	TGCAGTGCCGACGGGGGGAACGGATCACCCCTCCACTTT	CSADGGNGSPLHF
few	.	TRBV15	TRBJ2-5	TGTGCCACCAGCAGAGGCAGGGAAGAGACCCAGTACTTC	CATSRGREETQYF
.	.	TRBV5-5	TRBJ2-7	TGTGCCAGCAGCTCCGGACCGGGGGATTCGGGGGCGTCCCCATTC	CASSSGPGDSGASPF
few	.	TRBV15	TRBJ2-5	TGTGCCACCAGCAGAGATTCGGGAGCCCAGTACTTC	CATSRDSGAQYF
.	.	TRBV28	TRBJ1-1	TGTGCCAGGGTGAGGGCTGCGAACACTGAAGCTTTCTTT	CARVRAANTEAFF
many	.	TRBV11-2	TRBJ2-1	TGTGCCAGCAGCTCAGGGATACCTCTACCCCCCTACAATGAGCAGTTCTTC	CASSSGIPLPPYNEQFF
.	.	TRBV7-2	TRBJ2-7	TGTGCCAGCAGCTTAGTAGATACAGCTGCCTACGAGCAGTACTTC	CASSLVDTAAYEQYF
few	TRBD2	TRBV28	TRBJ2-2	TGTGCCAGCAGTTCCAGACTAGCGGGATACACCGGGGAGCTGTTTTTT	CASSSRLAGYTGELFF
few	TRBD2	TRBV20-1	TRBJ2-7	TGCAGTGCTAGAGGCCACCCCGGAGCGGGACTCTACGAGCAGTACTTC	CSARGHPGAGLYEQYF
many	.	TRBV20-1	TRBJ2-5	TGCAGTGCTAGTCCCGAGTTCAGAGAGACCCAGTACTTC	CSASPEFRETQYF
few	.	TRBV29-1	TRBJ2-1	TGCAGCGTTGAAGTCGGGGGAGGTTTGTACAATGAGCAGTTCTTC	CSVEVGGGLYNEQFF
few	.	TRBV3-1	TRBJ1-1	TGTGCCAGCAGCCAAGATTCCCCCGGAAGCACTGAAGCTTTCTTT	CASSQDSPGSTEAFF
.	TRBD2	TRBV20-1	TRBJ2-1	TGCAGTGCATTCCAGAGCGGGGGGGCCAATGAGCAGTTCTTC	CSAFQSGGANEQFF
.	.	TRBV5-1	TRBJ2-5	TGCGCCAGCAGCACCAGGGGCGAGACCCAGTACTTC	CASSTRGETQYF
.	.	TRBV20-1	TRBJ1-5	TGCAGTGCTAGAGACAGGGAGGGTCAGCCCCAGCATTTT	CSARDREGQPQHF
few	.	TRBV21-1	TRBJ2-7	TGTGCCAGCAGCCTAAGGAAGGGAGAGGTGACCTACGAGCAGTACTTC	CASSLRKGEVTYEQYF
few	TRBD1	TRBV3-1	TRBJ2-6	TGTGCCAGCAGCCATGGACAGGCTGACTCTGGGGCCAACGTCCTGACTTTC	CASSHGQADSGANVLTF
few	TRBD1	TRBV15	TRBJ2-1	TGTGCCACCAGCAGAGACAGGACAGGGAATGAGCAGTTCTTC	CATSRDRTGNEQFF
.	.	TRBV6-2/TRBV6-3	TRBJ2-2	TGTGCCAGCAGTTACTCTCTGGACAGCTCGTTGGAGCTGTTTTTT	CASSYSLDSSLELFF
few	TRBD1	TRBV4-1	TRBJ1-2	TGCGCCAGCAGCCACCGGACAGGGTCCTATGGCTACACCTTC	CASSHRTGSYGYTF
many	.	TRBV7-2	TRBJ2-3	TGTGCCAGCAGCTTAGACAGGGTCGAGGCGCAGTATTTT	CASSLDRVEAQYF
.	TRBD2	TRBV6-1	TRBJ2-3	TGTGCCACCCGACTAGCCCGCCGCACAGATACGCAGTATTTT	CATRLARRTDTQYF
few	.	TRBV20-1	TRBJ1-6	TGCAGTGCTAGAGATCACAATAATTCACCCCTCCACTTT	CSARDHNNSPLHF